This T cell receptor (beta chain) derives from a study of control samples from healthy donors and cancer patients. CDR1 SGHTA and CDR2 FQGNSA come from the germline V gene. Unmatched junction bases numbered 3, after V lost 4 bases and J lost 2 bases. CDR3 length equals 15 residues. Produced via immunoSEQ multiplex PCR; TCRdb's table is partial and in-frame only. The sample lists roughly 160,000 clones; around 90% were seen once. Sequencing was done on a sample of blood. The chain employs TRBV7-2 and TRBJ2-3; TRBD1 matches at 10 bases. The source of this sequence is a woman in her twenties or thirties in good health. CDR3 coding DNA: TGTGCCAGCAGCTATGACAGGGGGCTCACAGATACGCAGTATTTT. It encodes CASSYDRGLTDTQYF.